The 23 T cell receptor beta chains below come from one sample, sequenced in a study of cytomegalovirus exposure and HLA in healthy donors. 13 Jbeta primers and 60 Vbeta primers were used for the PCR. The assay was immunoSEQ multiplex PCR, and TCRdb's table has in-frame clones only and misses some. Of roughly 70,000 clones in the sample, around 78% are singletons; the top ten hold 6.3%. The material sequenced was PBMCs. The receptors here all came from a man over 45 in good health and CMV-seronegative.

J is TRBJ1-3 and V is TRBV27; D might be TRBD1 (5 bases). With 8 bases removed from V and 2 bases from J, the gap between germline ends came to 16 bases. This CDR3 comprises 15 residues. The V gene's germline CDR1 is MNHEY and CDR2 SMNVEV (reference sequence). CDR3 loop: CASAPLVRAGNTIYF. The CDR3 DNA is TGTGCCAGCGCACCCTTGGTCAGGGCTGGAAACACCATATATTTT.

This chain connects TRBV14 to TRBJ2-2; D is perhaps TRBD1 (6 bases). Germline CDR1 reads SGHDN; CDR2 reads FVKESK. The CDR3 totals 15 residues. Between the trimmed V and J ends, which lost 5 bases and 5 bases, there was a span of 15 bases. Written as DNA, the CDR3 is TGTGCCAGCAGCGAGCGGACAGTAAGAACCGGGGAGCTGTTTTTT. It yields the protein CASSERTVRTGELFF.

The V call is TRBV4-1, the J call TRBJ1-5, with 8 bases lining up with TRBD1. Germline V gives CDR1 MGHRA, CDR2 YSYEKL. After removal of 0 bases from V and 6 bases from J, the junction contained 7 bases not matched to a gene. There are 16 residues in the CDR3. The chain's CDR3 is CASSQEISQGAQPQHF. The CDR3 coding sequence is TGCGCCAGCAGCCAAGAAATTTCCCAGGGGGCTCAGCCCCAGCATTTT.

Here the CDR3 reads CASSSGTLYEQYF. In DNA form, the CDR3 reads TGTGCCAGCAGCTCCGGGACTCTCTACGAGCAGTACTTC. The chain recombines TRBV7-8 with TRBJ2-7; possible D gene TRBD2, 6 bases. The CDR3 runs 13 residues. V shed 4 bases and J shed 3 bases, with 10 bases lying between them. CDR1 SGHVS and CDR2 FQNEAQ come from the germline V gene.

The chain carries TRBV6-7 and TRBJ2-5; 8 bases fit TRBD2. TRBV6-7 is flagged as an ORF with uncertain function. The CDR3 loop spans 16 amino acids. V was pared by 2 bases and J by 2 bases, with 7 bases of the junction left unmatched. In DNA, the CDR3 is TGTGCCAGCAGTTACCTTCTAGCGGGCAATCAAGAGACCCAGTACTTC. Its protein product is CASSYLLAGNQETQYF.

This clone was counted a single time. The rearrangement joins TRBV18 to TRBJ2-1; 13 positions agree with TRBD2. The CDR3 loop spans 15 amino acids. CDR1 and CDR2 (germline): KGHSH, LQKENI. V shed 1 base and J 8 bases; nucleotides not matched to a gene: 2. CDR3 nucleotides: TGTGCCAGCTCACCACGGACTAGCGGGAGCTATGAGCAGTTCTTC. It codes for CASSPRTSGSYEQFF.

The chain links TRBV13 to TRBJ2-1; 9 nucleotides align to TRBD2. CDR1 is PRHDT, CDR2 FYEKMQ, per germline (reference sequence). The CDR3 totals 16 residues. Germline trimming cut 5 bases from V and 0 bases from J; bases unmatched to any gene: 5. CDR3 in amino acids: CASSLKREVSYNEQFF. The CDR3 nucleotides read TGTGCCAGCAGCCTAAAGCGGGAGGTCTCCTACAATGAGCAGTTCTTC.

Here the CDR3 DNA reads TGTGCCAGCAGCTTGCCCCGACTAGGTTCAGGCAATGAGCAGTTCTTC. Translated, it gives CASSLPRLGSGNEQFF. The chain has TRBV7-8 and TRBJ2-1; a possible D gene is TRBD2 (6 bases). The germline V gene encodes CDR1 SGHVS and CDR2 FQNEAQ. The CDR3 covers 16 residues. The V end was cut by 3 bases, the J end by 6 bases, with 18 bases between.

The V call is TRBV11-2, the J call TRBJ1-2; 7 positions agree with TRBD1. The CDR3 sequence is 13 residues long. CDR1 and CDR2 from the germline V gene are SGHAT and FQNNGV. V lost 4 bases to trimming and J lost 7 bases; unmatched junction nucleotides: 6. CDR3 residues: CASSSEGAGGYTF. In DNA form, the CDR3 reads TGTGCCAGCAGCTCCGAGGGGGCGGGTGGCTACACCTTC.

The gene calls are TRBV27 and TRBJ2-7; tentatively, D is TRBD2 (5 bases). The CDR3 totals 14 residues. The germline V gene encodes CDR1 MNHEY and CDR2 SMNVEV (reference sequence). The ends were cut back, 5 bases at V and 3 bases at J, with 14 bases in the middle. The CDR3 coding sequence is TGTGCCAGCAGTCCTCCCGGGAACCTCTACGAGCAGTACTTC. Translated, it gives CASSPPGNLYEQYF.

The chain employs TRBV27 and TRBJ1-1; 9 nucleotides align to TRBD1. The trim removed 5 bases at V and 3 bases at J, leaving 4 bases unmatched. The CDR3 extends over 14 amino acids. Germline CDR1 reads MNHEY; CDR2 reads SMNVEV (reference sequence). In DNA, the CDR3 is TGTGCCAGCAGTCGTTGGACAGGGGACACTGAAGCTTTCTTT. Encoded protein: CASSRWTGDTEAFF.

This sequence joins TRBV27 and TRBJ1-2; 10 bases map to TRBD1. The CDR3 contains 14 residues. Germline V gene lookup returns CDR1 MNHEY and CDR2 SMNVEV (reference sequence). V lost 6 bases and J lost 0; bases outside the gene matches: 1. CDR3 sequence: CASRDRGPNYGYTF. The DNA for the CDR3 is TGTGCCAGCAGAGACAGGGGGCCTAACTATGGCTACACCTTC.

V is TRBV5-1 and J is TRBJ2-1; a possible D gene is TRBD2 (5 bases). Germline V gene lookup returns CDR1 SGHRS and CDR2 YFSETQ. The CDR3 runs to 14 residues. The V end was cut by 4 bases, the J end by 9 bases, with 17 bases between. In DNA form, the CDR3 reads TGCGCCAGCAGCCAGGATCGGGGTTTAACTGAGCAGTTCTTC. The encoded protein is CASSQDRGLTEQFF.

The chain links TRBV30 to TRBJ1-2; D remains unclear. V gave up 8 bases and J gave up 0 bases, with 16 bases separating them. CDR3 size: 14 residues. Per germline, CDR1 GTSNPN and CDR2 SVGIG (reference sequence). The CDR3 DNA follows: TGTGCCCGAGTAACGCCGGGGTCTAACTATGGCTACACCTTC. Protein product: CARVTPGSNYGYTF. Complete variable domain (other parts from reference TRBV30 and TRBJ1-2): SQTIHQWPATLVQPVGSPLSLECTVEGTSNPNLYWYRQAAGRGLQLLFYSVGIGQISSEVPQNLSASRPQDRQFILSSKKLLLSDSGFYLCARVTPGSNYGYTFGSGTRLTVV.

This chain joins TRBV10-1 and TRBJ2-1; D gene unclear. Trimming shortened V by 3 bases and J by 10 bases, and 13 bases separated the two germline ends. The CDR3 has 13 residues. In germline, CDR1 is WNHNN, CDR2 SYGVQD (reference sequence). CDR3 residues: CASSDNGSGEQFF. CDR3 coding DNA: TGCGCCAGCAGTGACAACGGGTCTGGCGAGCAGTTCTTC.

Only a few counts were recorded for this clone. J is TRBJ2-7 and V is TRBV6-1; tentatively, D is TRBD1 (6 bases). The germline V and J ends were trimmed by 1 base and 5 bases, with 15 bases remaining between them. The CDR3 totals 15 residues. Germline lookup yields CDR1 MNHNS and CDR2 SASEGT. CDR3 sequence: CASSEGSTGTHEQYF. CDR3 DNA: TGTGCCAGCAGTGAAGGGTCGACAGGAACCCACGAGCAGTACTTC.

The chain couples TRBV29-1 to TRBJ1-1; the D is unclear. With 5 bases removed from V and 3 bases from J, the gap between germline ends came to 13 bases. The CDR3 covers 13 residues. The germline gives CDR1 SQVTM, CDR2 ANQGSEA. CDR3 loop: CSVRRVEDTEAFF. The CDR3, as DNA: TGCAGCGTTCGACGGGTGGAGGACACTGAAGCTTTCTTT. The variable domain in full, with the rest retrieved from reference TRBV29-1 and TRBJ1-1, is SAVISQKPSRDICQRGTSLTIQCQVDSQVTMMFWYRQQPGQSLTLIATANQGSEATYESGFVIDKFPISRPNLTFSTLTVSNMSPEDSSIYLCSVRRVEDTEAFFGQGTRLTVV.

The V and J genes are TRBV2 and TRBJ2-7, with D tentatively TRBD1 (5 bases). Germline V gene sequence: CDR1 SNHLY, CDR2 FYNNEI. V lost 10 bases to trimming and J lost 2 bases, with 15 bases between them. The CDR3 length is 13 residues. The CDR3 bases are TGTGCCACCCATAATGGACAAACCTACGAGCAGTACTTC. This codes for CATHNGQTYEQYF.

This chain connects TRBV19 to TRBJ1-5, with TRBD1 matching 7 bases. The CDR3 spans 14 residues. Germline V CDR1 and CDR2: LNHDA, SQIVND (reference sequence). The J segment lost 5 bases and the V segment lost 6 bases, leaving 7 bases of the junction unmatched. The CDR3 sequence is CASSLKDRYQPQHF. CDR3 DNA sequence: TGTGCCAGTAGCCTCAAGGACAGGTATCAGCCCCAGCATTTT.

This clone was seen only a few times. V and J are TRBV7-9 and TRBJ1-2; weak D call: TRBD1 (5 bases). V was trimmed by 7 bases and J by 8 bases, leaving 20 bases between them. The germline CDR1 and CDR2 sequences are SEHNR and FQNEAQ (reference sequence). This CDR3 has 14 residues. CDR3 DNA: TGTGCCAGCACCCTCGAGGCACCCAGGGTCGGCTACACCTTC. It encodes CASTLEAPRVGYTF. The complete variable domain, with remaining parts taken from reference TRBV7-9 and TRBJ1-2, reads DTGVSQNPRHKITKRGQNVTFRCDPISEHNRLYWYRQTLGQGPEFLTYFQNEAQLEKSRLLSDRFSAERPKGSFSTLEIQRTEQGDSAMYLCASTLEAPRVGYTFGSGTRLTVV.

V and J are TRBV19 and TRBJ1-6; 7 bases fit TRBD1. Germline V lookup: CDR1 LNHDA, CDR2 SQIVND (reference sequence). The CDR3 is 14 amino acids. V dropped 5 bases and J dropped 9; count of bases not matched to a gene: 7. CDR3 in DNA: TGTGCCAGTAGTCCCTCGACAGGGTCTTCACCCCTCCACTTT. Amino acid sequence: CASSPSTGSSPLHF. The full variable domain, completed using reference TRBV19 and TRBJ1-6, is DGGITQSPKYLFRKEGQNVTLSCEQNLNHDAMYWYRQDPGQGLRLIYYSQIVNDFQKGDIAEGYSVSREKKESFPLTVTSAQKNPTAFYLCASSPSTGSSPLHFGNGTRLTVT.

The CDR3 reads CASSPIGDTEAFF. The CDR3 DNA reads as TGTGCCAGCTCACCGATCGGGGACACTGAAGCTTTCTTT. The chain combines TRBV18 with TRBJ1-1; D not certain. Trimming removed 3 bases at V and 3 bases at J, with 8 bases between. CDR3 length: 13 residues. CDR1 and CDR2 from the germline V gene are KGHSH and LQKENI.

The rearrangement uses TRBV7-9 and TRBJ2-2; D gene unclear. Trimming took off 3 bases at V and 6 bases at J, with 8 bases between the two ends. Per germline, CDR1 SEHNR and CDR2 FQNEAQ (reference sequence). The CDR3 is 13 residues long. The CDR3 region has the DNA TGTGCCAGCAGCTTCGTCGTAGCCGGGGAGCTGTTTTTT. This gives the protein CASSFVVAGELFF. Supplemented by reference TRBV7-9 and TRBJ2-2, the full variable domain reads DTGVSQNPRHKITKRGQNVTFRCDPISEHNRLYWYRQTLGQGPEFLTYFQNEAQLEKSRLLSDRFSAERPKGSFSTLEIQRTEQGDSAMYLCASSFVVAGELFFGEGSRLTVL.